The 13 T cell receptor beta chains reported below all come from one sample, sequenced in a study of CXCR3-negative and CXCR3-positive naive CD8 T cells. In preparing the TRB cDNA libraries, 5' RACE with UMI labels was used. TCRdb reanalyzed the 5' RACE reads, giving one entry per CDR3 protein sequence and no DNA. This specimen shows over 100,000 distinct CDR3 sequences; the ten leading clones hold around 0.5%. Sequencing used naive CXCR3- CD8+ T cells from blood. Indicated subset: CD45RO-CCR7+CD27+CD95- naive CD8+ T cells lacking CXCR3 (TNR3-). These receptors were collected from a human donor in good health. Some clones in this sample may be carry-over from other donors' samples.

This sequence joins TRBV5-1 and TRBJ1-1. The CDR3 is 13 residues long. Germline lookup yields CDR1 SGHRS and CDR2 YFSETQ. The CDR3 region is CASSLAMATEAFF.

The J gene is TRBJ2-3, the V gene TRBV5-6; with no DNA, the TCRdb D assignment of TRBD2 cannot be verified. Germline V gene sequence: CDR1 SGHDT, CDR2 YYEEEE. The CDR3 consists of 16 residues. CDR3 sequence reads: CASSLHPREGQYTQYF.

The chain combines TRBV6-2 or TRBV6-3 with TRBJ2-7; TCRdb picks TRBD1, but there is no DNA to check that call. Germline CDR1 MNHEY, CDR2 SVGEGT. The CDR3 covers 15 residues. CDR3 sequence reads: CASSHWVAGTYEQYF.

The chain combines TRBV27 with TRBJ2-1; checking the TCRdb D call of TRBD2 is not possible without DNA. CDR1 and CDR2 from the germline V gene are MNHEY and SMNVEV (reference sequence). The CDR3 runs to 17 residues. CDR3 in amino acids: CASSHLGLAGVGNEQFF.

This chain joins TRBV10-3 and TRBJ1-2. CDR1 is ENHRY and CDR2 is SYGVKD in the germline V gene. This CDR3 comprises 12 residues. The CDR3 loop is CAIGGSNYGYTF.

The chain couples TRBV6-2 or TRBV6-3 to TRBJ2-1; TCRdb's D call of TRBD1 is untestable without DNA. The CDR3 is made up of 11 amino acids. Looked up from germline, CDR1 is MNHEY and CDR2 is SVGEGT. The CDR3 loop is CAGPGENEQFF.

The rearrangement links TRBV14 to TRBJ2-7. The CDR3 contains 14 residues. Germline V gives CDR1 SGHDN, CDR2 FVKESK. This CDR3 reads CASSLHGSSYEQYF.

V usage is TRBV12-3 or TRBV12-4 and J usage is TRBJ2-5; the D gene TCRdb calls, TRBD2, cannot be checked with no DNA. There are 13 residues in the CDR3. The CDR3 spells CASSPAERETQYF.

This sequence joins TRBV5-6 and TRBJ2-4; the D call of TRBD2 rests on TCRdb alone, since no DNA is present to check it. CDR1 is SGHDT and CDR2 is YYEEEE in the germline V gene. This CDR3 has 14 residues. CDR3 protein: CASRAGRAVNIQYF.

The chain joins TRBV4-1 to TRBJ2-7; TCRdb lists TRBD2, though no DNA is available to test this call. This CDR3 contains 15 residues. CDR1 MGHRA and CDR2 YSYEKL come from the germline V gene. This chain's CDR3 is CASSQDRAFSYEQYF.

V usage is TRBV5-1 and J usage is TRBJ2-7; TCRdb's D call of TRBD1 is untestable without DNA. Germline V gives CDR1 SGHRS, CDR2 YFSETQ. CDR3 size: 12 residues. This CDR3 reads CASSTDSYEQYF.

This rearrangement joins TRBV7-2 to TRBJ2-7; TCRdb lists TRBD1, though no DNA is available to test this call. The CDR3 is 11 amino acids. The germline CDR1 and CDR2 sequences are SGHTA and FQGNSA. CDR3 in amino acids: CASSPGLQQYF.

The rearrangement links TRBV27 to TRBJ2-7; TCRdb selects TRBD2, and the lack of DNA leaves this call unchecked. This CDR3 region has 15 residues. CDR1 MNHEY and CDR2 SMNVEV come from the germline V gene (reference sequence). The CDR3 region is CASSPSSGGTYEQYF.